This T cell receptor beta chain originates from a study of T cells in Graves' hyperthyroidism and ophthalmopathy. Between the trimmed V and J ends, which lost 5 bases and 7 bases, there was a span of 9 bases. This CDR3 has 12 residues. Germline lookup yields CDR1 SGHRS and CDR2 YFSETQ. This clonotype was picked up many times. What was amplified from RNA transcripts were TCR beta CDR3 regions. First-round RT-PCR of the TCR CDR3 relied on the HTBI primer set. TCRdb independently ran MiXCR on the multiplex PCR reads; one entry per CDR3 protein. The repertoire has around 500,000 distinct CDR3 sequences, around 13% of them found once; the top ten carry 14%.

The receptor was derived from a woman aged 40 to 55 with Graves' hyperthyroidism. The chain uses TRBV5-1 and TRBJ2-2; no clear D gene. Sequencing used blood. The CDR3 spells CASSLGVGELFF. The CDR3 DNA reads TGCGCCAGCAGTTTAGGAGTCGGGGAGCTGTTTTTT.